A selection of T cell receptor beta chains follows, all from one sample in a study of cytomegalovirus exposure and HLA in healthy donors. Assay used: immunoSEQ multiplex PCR; TCRdb lists only in-frame clones, some missing. Among about 98,000 clones listed, more than 75% were seen once. Sample: PBMCs. These receptors originate from a man between 18 and 35 years old in good health and CMV-seropositive. The CDR3 runs from the conserved cysteine through the conserved F or W. A D gene is named only where the DNA matches it firmly. Not all rows give a size; the values are once, few, many and, for expanded clones, a class.

CDR3aa: CASGHRDHTEAFF; CDR3nt: TGTGCCAGCGGGCACAGGGACCACACTGAAGCTTTCTTT; v_gene: TRBV28; d_gene: NA; abundance: NA; j_gene: TRBJ1-1
CDR3aa: CASLGQGGGELFF; CDR3nt: TGTGCCAGCTTAGGACAGGGAGGCGGGGAGCTGTTTTTT; v_gene: TRBV2; d_gene: TRBD1; abundance: NA; j_gene: TRBJ2-2
CDR3aa: CSVHRDSIYGYTF; CDR3nt: TGCAGCGTACACCGGGACAGCATCTATGGCTACACCTTC; v_gene: TRBV29-1; d_gene: TRBD1; abundance: NA; j_gene: TRBJ1-2
CDR3aa: CASSAWTSRTYNEQFF; CDR3nt: TGTGCCAGCAGCGCTTGGACTAGCCGGACCTACAATGAGCAGTTCTTC; v_gene: TRBV13; d_gene: TRBD2; abundance: NA; j_gene: TRBJ2-1
CDR3aa: CASSRQSGGGQPQHF; CDR3nt: TGCGCCAGCAGCCGACAATCAGGGGGCGGTCAGCCCCAGCATTTT; v_gene: TRBV4-3; d_gene: TRBD1; abundance: NA; j_gene: TRBJ1-5
CDR3aa: CASSSHRGNGELFF; CDR3nt: TGCGCCAGCAGCTCCCACAGGGGGAACGGGGAGCTGTTTTTT; v_gene: TRBV5-1; d_gene: TRBD1; abundance: NA; j_gene: TRBJ2-2
CDR3aa: CASSETGSSYEQYF; CDR3nt: TGTGCCAGCAGTGAGACAGGGTCATCCTACGAGCAGTACTTC; v_gene: TRBV28; d_gene: TRBD1; abundance: NA; j_gene: TRBJ2-7
CDR3aa: CASSENRGGTDTQYF; CDR3nt: TGTGCCAGCAGTGAAAATCGGGGGGGCACAGATACGCAGTATTTT; v_gene: TRBV6-1; d_gene: TRBD2; abundance: few; j_gene: TRBJ2-3
CDR3aa: CASSPGTEQFF; CDR3nt: TGTGCCAGCAGTCCCGGGACAGAGCAGTTCTTC; v_gene: TRBV7-9; d_gene: NA; abundance: NA; j_gene: TRBJ2-1
CDR3aa: CASSWGLAGFTGELFF; CDR3nt: TGTGCCAGCAGCTGGGGACTAGCGGGTTTCACCGGGGAGCTGTTTTTT; v_gene: TRBV25-1; d_gene: TRBD2; abundance: NA; j_gene: TRBJ2-2
CDR3aa: CSVDRGQGNNEQFF; CDR3nt: TGCAGCGTTGATCGGGGACAGGGAAACAATGAGCAGTTCTTC; v_gene: TRBV29-1; d_gene: TRBD1; abundance: NA; j_gene: TRBJ2-1
CDR3aa: CASQTYSGANVLTF; CDR3nt: TGTGCCAGCCAAACTTACTCTGGGGCCAACGTCCTGACTTTC; v_gene: TRBV27; d_gene: NA; abundance: NA; j_gene: TRBJ2-6
CDR3aa: CASSPGAGGVDEQFF; CDR3nt: TGTGCCAGCAGCCCGGGCGCGGGAGGAGTGGATGAGCAGTTCTTC; v_gene: TRBV5-4; d_gene: TRBD2; abundance: NA; j_gene: TRBJ2-1
CDR3aa: CASSYMGGAGTDTQYF; CDR3nt: TGTGCCAGCAGCTACATGGGGGGGGCCGGCACAGATACGCAGTATTTT; v_gene: TRBV6-5; d_gene: NA; abundance: NA; j_gene: TRBJ2-3
CDR3aa: CASSGGRIDTGELFF; CDR3nt: TGTGCCAGCAGCGGAGGTCGGATCGACACCGGGGAGCTGTTTTTT; v_gene: TRBV7-2; d_gene: NA; abundance: NA; j_gene: TRBJ2-2
CDR3aa: CASSKGAGSGNTIYF; CDR3nt: TGTGCCAGCAGCAAAGGGGCCGGTTCCGGAAACACCATATATTTT; v_gene: TRBV7-8; d_gene: NA; abundance: NA; j_gene: TRBJ1-3
CDR3aa: CASSLTPGDRKTGELFF; CDR3nt: TGTGCCAGCAGCTTAACGCCGGGAGACAGAAAAACCGGGGAGCTGTTTTTT; v_gene: TRBV7-3; d_gene: NA; abundance: NA; j_gene: TRBJ2-2
CDR3aa: CASSDTGRSEQYF; CDR3nt: TGTGCCAGCAGTGATACAGGGCGAAGCGAGCAGTACTTC; v_gene: TRBV6-4; d_gene: NA; abundance: few; j_gene: TRBJ2-7
CDR3aa: CASSAIKLQGSLQETQYF; CDR3nt: TGTGCCAGTAGTGCGATCAAGTTACAGGGGTCCCTACAAGAGACCCAGTACTTC; v_gene: TRBV19; d_gene: TRBD1; abundance: once; j_gene: TRBJ2-5